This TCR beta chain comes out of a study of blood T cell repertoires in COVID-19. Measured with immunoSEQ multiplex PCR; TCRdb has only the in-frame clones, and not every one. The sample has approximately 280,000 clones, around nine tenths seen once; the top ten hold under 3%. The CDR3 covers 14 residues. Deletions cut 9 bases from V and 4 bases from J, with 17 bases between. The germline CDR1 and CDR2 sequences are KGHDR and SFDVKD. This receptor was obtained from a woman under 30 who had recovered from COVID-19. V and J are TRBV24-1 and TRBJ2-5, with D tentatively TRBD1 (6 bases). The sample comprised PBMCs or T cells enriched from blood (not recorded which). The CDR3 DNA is TGTGCCACCTCTTCGACAGGACATGGAGAGACCCAGTACTTC. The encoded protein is CATSSTGHGETQYF.